These 6 T cell receptor beta chains were sequenced from one sample in a study of memory CD4+ T cells and cytomegalovirus serostatus. Single viable CD3+CD4+CD8-CD45RO+ cells were sorted as the memory CD4+ T cells. Assay used: immunoSEQ multiplex PCR; TCRdb lists only in-frame clones, some missing. The data show some 95,000 clones, 75% to 90% seen once. Source material: memory CD4+ T cells from blood. These receptors were obtained from an adult in good health and CMV-seropositive.

V usage is TRBV7-2 and J usage is TRBJ2-7; D ambiguous. V was pared by 6 bases and J by 5 bases, with 17 bases between. The length of the CDR3 is 14 residues. Germline lookup yields CDR1 SGHTA and CDR2 FQGNSA. The CDR3 protein is CASSPSRSLHEQYF. CDR3 sequence (DNA): TGTGCCAGCAGTCCCTCCCGCAGTCTCCACGAGCAGTACTTC.

CDR3 DNA sequence: TGCGCCAGCAGTCACCCGAGGGACAGGGGGATAGATACGCAGTATTTT. Its translation is CASSHPRDRGIDTQYF. This chain links TRBV23-1 with TRBJ2-3; 11 positions match TRBD1. TRBV23-1 is known as an ORF, though its function is uncertain. The V and J ends lost 3 bases and 5 bases, in that order; junction bases with no gene match: 7. CDR3 length: 16 amino acids.

The V gene is TRBV4-2, the J gene TRBJ2-1; TRBD2 aligns across 12 bases. The CDR3 is 17 amino acids. CDR1 is LGHNA, CDR2 YNFKEQ, per germline. V trimming: 1 base; J trimming: 3 bases; junction bases outside the gene matches: 4. The chain's CDR3 is CASSQASGLAGYNEQFF. For the CDR3, the DNA is TGTGCCAGCAGCCAAGCCTCGGGACTAGCGGGCTACAATGAGCAGTTCTTC.

The CDR3 loop is CATSRDRLTGLGEQYF. The CDR3 DNA reads TGTGCCACCAGCAGAGATCGGCTGACAGGGCTCGGCGAGCAGTACTTC. The chain combines TRBV15 with TRBJ2-7; 7 positions agree with TRBD1. Germline values: CDR1 LNHNV, CDR2 YYDKDF (reference sequence). The CDR3 sequence is 16 residues long. The junction had 11 bases not matched to a gene; V was cut back by 0 bases and J by 6 bases.

The chain couples TRBV7-8 to TRBJ2-7, with D maybe TRBD2 (6 bases). V was clipped by 5 bases and J by 0 bases, with 8 bases between them. This CDR3 region has 13 residues. Germline-derived CDR1 and CDR2 are SGHVS and FQNEAQ. Here the CDR3 DNA reads TGTGCCAGCAGCGCGGGAAGCTCCTACGAGCAGTACTTC. This gives the protein CASSAGSSYEQYF. The full variable domain, completed using reference TRBV7-8 and TRBJ2-7, is GAGVSQSPRYKVAKRGQDVALRCDPISGHVSLFWYQQALGQGPEFLTYFQNEAQLDKSGLPSDRFFAERPEGSVSTLKIQRTQQEDSAVYLCASSAGSSYEQYFGPGTRLTVT.

The chain links TRBV2 to TRBJ2-7; TRBD2 aligns across 11 bases. With V trimmed by 8 bases and J by 3 bases, 12 bases remained unmatched. The CDR3 runs 16 residues. Germline CDR1 SNHLY, CDR2 FYNNEI. In DNA form, the CDR3 reads TGTGCCAGCCTCCCGGGCCTGACTAGCGGGAACTACGAGCAGTACTTC. Its translation: CASLPGLTSGNYEQYF.